This T cell receptor beta chain was identified during a study of T-cell memory formation after mild COVID-19. Study observations and caveats: CD4+ bias marked clones expanding day 15 to 37, unlike balanced contracting clones.

Germline CDR1 is MNHNY and CDR2 is SVGAGI (reference sequence). The ends were cut back, 8 bases at V and 8 bases at J, with 4 bases in the middle. CDR3 length: 9 residues. This clonotype has a handful of counts. Its cognate antigen is unknown. TCRdb reanalysed the 5' RACE reads using MiXCR and keeps one entry per CDR3 protein. The data contain fewer than 300,000 distinct CDR3 sequences, around 17% of them singletons. This chain uses TRBV6-6 with TRBJ2-4; D not certain. The sequenced material came from PBMCs or a T cell subset sorted from them (not recorded which). This TCR came from a man aged 18 to 30 who had mild COVID-19 (a few samples of this study predate the infection). Cell type and time point are not known. The CDR3 loop reads CASGDIQYF. In DNA, the CDR3 is TGTGCCAGCGGGGACATTCAGTACTTC.